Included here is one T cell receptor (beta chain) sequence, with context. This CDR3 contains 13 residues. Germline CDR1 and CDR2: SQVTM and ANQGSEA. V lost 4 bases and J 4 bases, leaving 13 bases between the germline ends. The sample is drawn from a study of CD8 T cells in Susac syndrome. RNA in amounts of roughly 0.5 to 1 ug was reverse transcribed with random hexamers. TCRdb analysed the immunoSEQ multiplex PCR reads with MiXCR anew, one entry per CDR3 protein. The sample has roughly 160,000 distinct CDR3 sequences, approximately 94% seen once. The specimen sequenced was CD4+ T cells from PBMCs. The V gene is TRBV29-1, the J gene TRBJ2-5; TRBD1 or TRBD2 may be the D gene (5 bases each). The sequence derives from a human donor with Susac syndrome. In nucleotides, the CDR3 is TGCAGCGTTGGGGACGGTGGGTCAGAGACCCAGTACTTC. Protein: CSVGDGGSETQYF.